Listed here is a single TCR beta chain. As for time point: 6 to 7 months of natalizumab therapy. The source of the sample is a study of multiple sclerosis patients with progressive multifocal leukoencephalopathy. The CDR3 has 13 residues. V shed 7 bases and J 9 bases; nucleotides not matched to a gene: 8. The germline CDR1 and CDR2 sequences are LGHNT and FRNRAP. Each PCR contained spiked synthetic TR CDR3 controls spanning every V-J pairing. The data were produced by immunoSEQ multiplex PCR, yet TCRdb's version contains in-frame clones alone and is incomplete. The top ten clones hold around 1.5% of a sample with tens of thousands of clones, under 90% of them seen once.

The source of this sequence is a human donor with multiple sclerosis. The chain uses TRBV12-5 and TRBJ2-1, with TRBD2 identical over 8 bases. The material was PBMCs, obtained from a patient treated with natalizumab. CDR3 DNA sequence: TGTGCTAGTGCCCCGGGGGGGGTTGCTGAGCAGTTCTTC. Translated: CASAPGGVAEQFF. The complete variable domain, with remaining parts taken from reference TRBV12-5 and TRBJ2-1, reads DARVTQTPRHKVTEMGQEVTMRCQPILGHNTVFWYRQTMMQGLELLAYFRNRAPLDDSGMPKDRFSAEMPDATLATLKIQPSEPRDSAVYFCASAPGGVAEQFFGPGTRLTVL.